The 25 T cell receptor beta chains in this list originate from one sample, sequenced in a study of post-analysis software for immune sequencing data. Findings and limits, study-wide: About five TRBV segments were more frequent in patients than controls; TRBV5-6, TRBV5-1 and TRBV20-1 belonged to this group.

Their antigens are not known. The library was made from cDNA and included unique molecular identifiers. MiXCR, run by TCRdb on the PCR reads, gives a single entry per CDR3 protein. The sample holds some 690,000 distinct CDR3 sequences, less than 35% seen once. Sequenced: blood. The receptor set was obtained from a girl aged 10 to 17 with multiple sclerosis.

This rearrangement joins TRBV28 to TRBJ1-5; D may be TRBD1 (5 bases). CDR1 and CDR2 from the germline V gene are MDHEN and SYDVKM. With 3 bases removed from V and 3 bases from J, the gap between germline ends came to 18 bases. The CDR3 has 17 residues. DNA of the CDR3: TGTGCCAGCAGTTTTACCGCAACTCACAGGCCCAATCAGCCCCAGCATTTT. Translation gives CASSFTATHRPNQPQHF.

This chain connects TRBV20-1 to TRBJ2-3; D is perhaps TRBD1 (6 bases). The germline CDR1 and CDR2 sequences are DFQATT and SNEGSKA (reference sequence). V was shortened by 5 bases and J by 1 base, with 13 bases between the two germline ends. The length of the CDR3 is 14 residues. CDR3 bases: TGCAGTGCTGGAGTGGCAGGGGGCACAGATACGCAGTATTTT. Its translation: CSAGVAGGTDTQYF.

This clonotype has only a few counts. The chain joins TRBV20-1 to TRBJ1-5, with D perhaps TRBD1 (5 bases). The CDR3 consists of 15 residues. With 1 base removed from V and 1 base from J, the gap between germline ends came to 11 bases. Germline values: CDR1 DFQATT, CDR2 SNEGSKA (reference sequence). The CDR3 nucleotides read TGCAGTGCTAGAGGCGCGGGGGTCAGCAATCAGCCCCAGCATTTT. Translated: CSARGAGVSNQPQHF.

This clonotype was seen a few times. The chain carries TRBV20-1 and TRBJ2-1; the match to TRBD1 covers 10 bases. This CDR3 is 20 amino acids long. Germline CDR1 reads DFQATT; CDR2 reads SNEGSKA (reference sequence). The V and J ends lost 6 bases and 3 bases, in that order; junction bases with no gene match: 23. The CDR3 DNA is TGCAGTGCCTCTGCCATCGGACAGGGGGATTTACTAGCGGACTACAATGAGCAGTTCTTC. It codes for CSASAIGQGDLLADYNEQFF.

This clonotype was recorded a few times. V usage is TRBV29-1 and J usage is TRBJ2-3; 9 nucleotides match TRBD2. Germline V gene sequence: CDR1 SQVTM, CDR2 ANQGSEA. The CDR3 loop spans 12 amino acids. The trim removed 7 bases at V and 4 bases at J, leaving 3 bases unmatched. Here the CDR3 DNA reads TGCAGCGCTGGACTAGCGCCAGATACGCAGTATTTT. It yields the protein CSAGLAPDTQYF.

This clonotype was recorded once. The chain carries TRBV6-5 and TRBJ1-6; 7 nucleotides line up with TRBD1. CDR1 is MNHEY and CDR2 is SVGAGI in the germline V gene. V was clipped by 5 bases and J by 9 bases; unmatched bases: 13. The CDR3 length is 16 residues. The CDR3 DNA is TGTGCCAGCAGTCCTAATACAGGGGCTTATGGTTCACCCCTCCACTTT. It specifies CASSPNTGAYGSPLHF.

The gene calls are TRBV5-1 and TRBJ2-5; D unresolved. The CDR3 length is 11 residues. Trimming cost V 2 bases and J 11 bases, with 10 bases left between them. Germline lookup yields CDR1 SGHRS and CDR2 YFSETQ. The DNA of the CDR3 is TGCGCCAGCAGCTTAGAGCAGGAGCAGTACTTC. This gives the protein CASSLEQEQYF.

This clonotype was detected a few times. This chain links TRBV7-2 with TRBJ1-2, with TRBD1 matching over 9 bases. V lost 7 bases and J lost 5; bases outside the gene matches: 11. CDR3 size: 15 residues. CDR1 SGHTA and CDR2 FQGNSA come from the germline V gene. The CDR3 spells CASNKPGQGLYGYTF. CDR3 nucleotides: TGTGCCAGCAACAAACCGGGACAGGGACTGTATGGCTACACCTTC.

In this sample, this clonotype turned up a few times. This chain connects TRBV5-1 to TRBJ2-5; D could derive from TRBD1 or TRBD2 (6 bases each). The CDR3 contains 16 residues. Germline values: CDR1 SGHRS, CDR2 YFSETQ. The ends were cut back, 0 bases at V and 5 bases at J, with 17 bases in the middle. The CDR3 is CASSLGSGGLGETQYF. In nucleotides, the CDR3 is TGCGCCAGCAGCTTGGGTTCTGGGGGGCTCGGGGAGACCCAGTACTTC.

This clonotype turned up a few times. The chain is built from TRBV3-1 and TRBJ2-6, with a weak D call TRBD1 (5 bases). Germline V gene data show CDR1 as LGHDT and CDR2 as YNNKEL (reference sequence). V lost 1 base, J lost 2 bases, and 9 bases lay in between. The CDR3 runs 16 residues. The CDR3 reads CASSQGPGTGANVLTF. DNA of the CDR3: TGTGCCAGCAGCCAAGGTCCAGGGACTGGGGCCAACGTCCTGACTTTC.

CDR3: CTSSLSSGGYNEQFF. The DNA for the CDR3 is TGTACCAGCAGCTTATCTAGCGGGGGATACAATGAGCAGTTCTTC. The V and J genes are TRBV7-2 and TRBJ2-1; 10 bases match TRBD2. This CDR3 is 15 amino acids long. V dropped 2 bases and J dropped 4; count of bases not matched to a gene: 2. Germline assignment: CDR1 SGHTA and CDR2 FQGNSA.

This clonotype was picked up one time. V and J are TRBV29-1 and TRBJ2-3; 8 nucleotides line up with TRBD2. This CDR3 contains 14 residues. Germline-derived CDR1 and CDR2 are SQVTM and ANQGSEA. The CDR3 nucleotides are TGCGGCGCCGCCGGGGGGGCGGGCACAGATACGCAGTATTTT. Its translation is CGAAGGAGTDTQYF.

V gene TRBV6-5 combines with J gene TRBJ1-2; unclear D gene. Trimming cost V 4 bases and J 5 bases, with 17 bases left between them. Germline V CDR1 and CDR2: MNHEY, SVGAGI. The CDR3 is made up of 15 amino acids. CDR3 sequence: CASSFFDQSAYGYTF. CDR3 nucleotide sequence: TGTGCCAGCAGTTTTTTCGACCAGAGCGCGTATGGCTACACCTTC.

The V call is TRBV4-1, the J call TRBJ2-5; maybe TRBD1 (6 bases). The CDR3 spans 17 residues. In germline, CDR1 is MGHRA, CDR2 YSYEKL. V was pared by 3 bases and J by 2 bases, with 19 bases between. CDR3 sequence reads: CASSQAPPGHTQETQYF. CDR3 in DNA: TGCGCCAGCAGCCAGGCCCCACCGGGACACACTCAAGAGACCCAGTACTTC.

This clonotype was detected a few times. The chain uses TRBV4-3 and TRBJ2-5; no reliable D call. The germline V gene encodes CDR1 LGHNA and CDR2 YSLEER. The CDR3 extends over 15 amino acids. Trimming stripped 0 bases from V and 1 base from J, with 9 bases between. CDR3 region: CASSQDKQFQETQYF. The CDR3, as DNA: TGCGCCAGCAGCCAAGATAAACAGTTCCAAGAGACCCAGTACTTC.

On this clonotype: This sequence may be a read error, since a much larger clone differs from it by one base. The chain employs TRBV20-1 and TRBJ2-7, with D possibly being TRBD1 or TRBD2 (5 bases each). V lost 6 bases to trimming and J lost 7 bases, with 22 bases between them. The CDR3 covers 14 residues. The germline V gene has CDR1 DFQATT and CDR2 SNEGSKA (reference sequence). The CDR3 DNA is TGCAGTGCCGTGGGGCTAGCATCCTACAATGAGCAGTACTTC. This codes for CSAVGLASYNEQYF.

The gene calls are TRBV7-9 and TRBJ2-1, with D possibly being TRBD1 or TRBD2 (5 bases each). CDR1 and CDR2 (germline): SEHNR, FQNEAQ (reference sequence). This CDR3 comprises 16 residues. Trimming left V 2 bases short and J 3 bases short, with 14 bases between. The chain's CDR3 is CASSLSGRRYYNEQFF. CDR3 DNA sequence: TGTGCCAGCAGCTTATCGGGACGGCGATACTACAATGAGCAGTTCTTC.

The rearrangement joins TRBV28 to TRBJ1-1, with 8 positions matching TRBD1. Trimming removed 6 bases from V and 0 bases from J; junction bases left unmatched: 9. In germline, CDR1 is MDHEN, CDR2 SYDVKM. The CDR3 contains 16 residues. The CDR3 loop reads CASRLRGLSMNTEAFF. CDR3 DNA sequence: TGTGCCAGCAGGCTCAGGGGGCTCTCAATGAACACTGAAGCTTTCTTT.

The V and J genes are TRBV11-2 and TRBJ2-5; the D is unclear. Per the germline V gene, CDR1 is SGHAT and CDR2 is FQNNGV. The CDR3 loop spans 14 amino acids. V was trimmed by 1 base and J by 1 base, leaving 7 bases between them. The CDR3 spells CASSLGHIQETQYF. CDR3 nucleotides: TGTGCCAGCAGCTTAGGACACATCCAAGAGACCCAGTACTTC.

This clonotype has only one observation. The genes are TRBV29-1 and TRBJ2-5; either TRBD1 or TRBD2 may fit D (5 bases each). V lost 4 bases, J lost 5 bases, and 14 bases lay in between. This CDR3 contains 13 residues. Per germline, CDR1 SQVTM and CDR2 ANQGSEA. The CDR3 is CSVVGTWGETQYF. The CDR3 DNA sequence: TGCAGCGTTGTTGGTACCTGGGGGGAGACCCAGTACTTC.

This clonotype was picked up a small number of times. J is TRBJ2-5 and V is TRBV6-5, with D perhaps being TRBD1 or TRBD2 (7 bases each). The J call is doubtful: the DNA matches TRBJ2-7 better. The germline V gene has CDR1 MNHEY and CDR2 SVGAGI. The CDR3 runs 14 residues. The CDR3 here is CASRRGTVEYEQYF. The CDR3 DNA follows: TGTGCCAGCAGGCGGGGGACAGTTGAGTACGAGCAGTACTTC.

This sequence joins TRBV20-1 and TRBJ1-4; D is unresolved. Germline V gene sequence: CDR1 DFQATT, CDR2 SNEGSKA (reference sequence). CDR3 size: 14 residues. Trimming removed 5 bases at V and 8 bases at J, with 18 bases between. The CDR3 is CSAENSLTPEKLFF. The CDR3 DNA reads TGCAGTGCTGAGAACTCTCTCACGCCCGAAAAACTGTTTTTT.

This clonotype was counted a few times. The genes are TRBV28 and TRBJ2-7; possible D gene TRBD1, 5 bases. V lost 3 bases, J lost 0 bases, and 18 bases lay in between. CDR3 length equals 17 residues. Germline V CDR1 and CDR2: MDHEN, SYDVKM. In nucleotides, the CDR3 is TGTGCCAGCAGTTTTAGTATAGACAGTCCCAGCTCCTACGAGCAGTACTTC. This sequence encodes CASSFSIDSPSSYEQYF.

The table lists this clonotype with a few counts. J is TRBJ2-4 and V is TRBV13, with 7 bases identical to TRBD1. Per germline, CDR1 PRHDT and CDR2 FYEKMQ (reference sequence). V lost 3 bases to trimming and J lost 0 bases; unmatched junction nucleotides: 5. The CDR3 length is 16 residues. CDR3 sequence reads: CASSFGQDLAKNIQYF. CDR3 coding DNA: TGTGCCAGCAGCTTCGGACAGGACTTAGCCAAAAACATTCAGTACTTC.

In this sample, this clonotype turned up a few times. The chain links TRBV28 to TRBJ2-1, with D uncertain. The CDR3 loop spans 16 amino acids. CDR1 and CDR2 from the germline V gene are MDHEN and SYDVKM. V lost 7 bases, J lost 2 bases, and 18 bases lay in between. The CDR3: CASTALRRRTYNEQFF. CDR3 sequence (DNA): TGTGCCAGCACCGCACTTCGACGTCGGACCTACAATGAGCAGTTCTTC. The full variable domain, its missing parts supplied by reference TRBV28 and TRBJ2-1, is DVKVTQSSRYLVKRTGEKVFLECVQDMDHENMFWYRQDPGLGLRLIYFSYDVKMKEKGDIPEGYSVSREKKERFSLILESASTNQTSMYLCASTALRRRTYNEQFFGPGTRLTVL.